The 31 T cell receptor beta chains given below trace back to one sample, sequenced in a study of blood T cell repertoires in COVID-19. This table comes from immunoSEQ multiplex PCR, and its TCRdb copy is limited to in-frame clones, with some not included. The sample shows around 230,000 clones, roughly 89% of them seen only once. Specimen: PBMCs or T cells enriched from blood (not recorded which). The origin of the receptors is a woman younger than 45 with acute COVID-19.

V gene TRBV29-1 combines with J gene TRBJ1-2; D is undetermined. Germline V gives CDR1 SQVTM, CDR2 ANQGSEA. The V end was cut by 8 bases, the J end by 4 bases, with 17 bases between. There are 13 residues in the CDR3. Here the CDR3 reads CSPEAFFLYGYTF. In DNA, the CDR3 is TGCAGCCCCGAGGCTTTCTTCCTCTATGGCTACACCTTC.

This chain connects TRBV5-3 to TRBJ2-1, with 9 bases lining up with TRBD2. Being an ORF, TRBV5-3 has a function that is uncertain. This CDR3 has 15 amino acids. V lost 0 bases and J lost 6; bases outside the gene matches: 4. The CDR3 coding sequence is TGTGCCAGAAGCTTGGAGCGGGGGGTTACCAATGAGCAGTTCTTC. This translates into CARSLERGVTNEQFF.

The chain employs TRBV30 and TRBJ2-5; 10 nucleotides line up with TRBD1. The CDR3 covers 15 residues. Germline trimming cut 0 bases from V and 5 bases from J; bases unmatched to any gene: 6. Per the germline V gene, CDR1 is GTSNPN and CDR2 is SVGIG (reference sequence). The chain's CDR3 is CAWSVGQGPWETQYF. Written as DNA, the CDR3 is TGTGCCTGGAGTGTGGGACAGGGGCCCTGGGAGACCCAGTACTTC.

A note on this clone: Other nucleotide sequences in the sample specify the same CDR3. J is TRBJ1-2 and V is TRBV18, with a tentative D call TRBD1 (5 bases). The germline gives CDR1 KGHSH, CDR2 LQKENI. The CDR3 covers 13 residues. V lost 6 bases and J lost 2, with 10 bases in between. CDR3 DNA sequence: TGTGCCAGCTCCCCGACAGACAACTATGGCTACACCTTC. Its translation is CASSPTDNYGYTF. The full variable domain, its missing parts supplied by reference TRBV18 and TRBJ1-2, is NAGVMQNPRHLVRRRGQEARLRCSPMKGHSHVYWYRQLPEEGLKFMVYLQKENIIDESGMPKERFSAEFPKEGPSILRIQQVVRGDSAAYFCASSPTDNYGYTFGSGTRLTVV.

CDR3 amino acids: CASSPRTGHPGYTF. DNA for the CDR3: TGTGCCAGTAGTCCCCGGACAGGGCACCCTGGCTACACCTTC. The chain carries TRBV19 and TRBJ1-2, with 8 nucleotides matching TRBD1. CDR1 and CDR2 (germline): LNHDA, SQIVND (reference sequence). The CDR3 extends over 14 amino acids. The junction had 9 bases not matched to a gene; V was cut back by 5 bases and J by 7 bases.

The rearrangement links TRBV19 to TRBJ2-1, with D perhaps matching TRBD1 (5 bases). V lost 10 bases to trimming and J lost 2 bases, with 15 bases between them. Germline CDR1 LNHDA, CDR2 SQIVND (reference sequence). The CDR3 is made up of 14 amino acids. The CDR3 here is CATRSETAYNEQFF. The CDR3 nucleotides read TGTGCCACCCGATCCGAGACAGCCTACAATGAGCAGTTCTTC.

This clone was observed a single time. V usage is TRBV5-8 and J usage is TRBJ1-1, with D uncertain. CDR1 is SGHTS and CDR2 is YDEGEE in the germline V gene. This CDR3 has 11 residues. Trimming took 0 bases from V and 11 from J, leaving 8 bases between them. The CDR3 spells CASSLALGAFF. The CDR3 DNA is TGTGCCAGCAGCTTGGCCCTCGGGGCTTTCTTT.

The chain employs TRBV12-3 or TRBV12-4 and TRBJ1-1; D is ambiguous. This CDR3 region has 13 residues. V lost 7 bases to trimming and J lost 0 bases, with 9 bases between them. CDR3: CASKREMNTEAFF. The CDR3 bases are TGTGCCAGCAAAAGAGAAATGAACACTGAAGCTTTCTTT.

V usage is TRBV20-1 and J usage is TRBJ2-2; D might be TRBD1 (6 bases). V lost 3 bases and J lost 4, with 9 bases in between. This CDR3 region has 13 residues. Germline CDR1 DFQATT, CDR2 SNEGSKA (reference sequence). The CDR3 here is CSASARGTGELFF. CDR3 nucleotides: TGCAGTGCTAGTGCCAGGGGCACCGGGGAGCTGTTTTTT.

The chain carries TRBV4-1 and TRBJ1-1; D remains ambiguous. V was shortened by 4 bases and J by 1 base, with 16 bases between the two germline ends. CDR1 is MGHRA and CDR2 is YSYEKL in the germline V gene. This CDR3 is built from 16 residues. Written as DNA, the CDR3 is TGCGCCAGCAGCCCCCAGCTGTACAGAGAGAACACTGAAGCTTTCTTT. Translating gives CASSPQLYRENTEAFF.

Points on this clone: At the DNA level, this CDR3 is encoded by other sequences in the same sample as well. The rearrangement joins TRBV11-2 to TRBJ1-1; D not certain. The CDR3 is 13 amino acids. Germline V gives CDR1 SGHAT, CDR2 FQNNGV. The V and J ends lost 3 bases and 5 bases respectively, with 10 bases between them. The DNA of the CDR3 is TGTGCCAGCAGCTTCCGTCGAGGGACTGAAGCTTTCTTT. It is translated as CASSFRRGTEAFF. The full variable domain, its missing parts supplied by reference TRBV11-2 and TRBJ1-1, is EAGVAQSPRYKIIEKRQSVAFWCNPISGHATLYWYQQILGQGPKLLIQFQNNGVVDDSQLPKDRFSAERLKGVDSTLKIQPAKLEDSAVYLCASSFRRGTEAFFGQGTRLTVV.

The V call is TRBV15, the J call TRBJ2-6, with no clear D. The length of the CDR3 is 17 residues. Trimming cost V 5 bases and J 0 bases, with 14 bases left between them. The germline CDR1 and CDR2 sequences are LNHNV and YYDKDF (reference sequence). CDR3 residues: CATSASTSVSGANVLTF. CDR3 bases: TGTGCCACCAGCGCCTCCACCTCAGTCTCTGGGGCCAACGTCCTGACTTTC.

J is TRBJ1-3 and V is TRBV19, with 7 positions matching TRBD1. The CDR3 extends over 16 amino acids. Trimming at V came to 3 bases and at J to 0 bases, leaving 5 bases not matched to a gene. CDR1 is LNHDA and CDR2 is SQIVND in the germline V gene (reference sequence). In DNA, the CDR3 is TGTGCCAGTAGTATGGGACAGAGACTCTCTGGAAACACCATATATTTT. Its translation: CASSMGQRLSGNTIYF.

The V call is TRBV19, the J call TRBJ2-1; D unclear. Trimming pared 6 bases from V and 4 bases from J, leaving 7 bases between. The length of the CDR3 is 12 residues. Germline V lookup: CDR1 LNHDA, CDR2 SQIVND (reference sequence). The CDR3 coding sequence is TGTGCCAGTAGCCCCCAATACAATGAGCAGTTCTTC. Translation: CASSPQYNEQFF.

V usage is TRBV5-1 and J usage is TRBJ2-6, with a possible D match to TRBD2 (6 bases). CDR1 and CDR2 from the germline V gene are SGHRS and YFSETQ. Trimming removed 0 bases at V and 2 bases at J, with 15 bases between. The CDR3 sequence is 18 residues long. CDR3 protein: CASSLARELTPGANVLTF. In DNA, the CDR3 is TGCGCCAGCAGCTTGGCCCGGGAGCTAACGCCTGGGGCCAACGTCCTGACTTTC.

The chain couples TRBV18 to TRBJ2-2; D possibly corresponds to TRBD1 (5 bases). Germline-derived CDR1 and CDR2 are KGHSH and LQKENI. The V end was cut by 4 bases, the J end by 6 bases, with 9 bases between. CDR3 length: 13 amino acids. The CDR3 DNA reads TGTGCCAGCTCACAGACAGCTCCCGGGGAGCTGTTTTTT. Protein product: CASSQTAPGELFF.

The V gene is TRBV10-3, the J gene TRBJ1-2, with TRBD1 as a possible D gene (5 bases). Deletions cut 1 base from V and 6 bases from J, with 12 bases between. The germline V gene encodes CDR1 ENHRY and CDR2 SYGVKD. The length of the CDR3 is 14 residues. In DNA, the CDR3 is TGTGCCATCAGTGAGTGGGAGGGGCAGGATGGCTACACCTTC. Encoded protein: CAISEWEGQDGYTF.

This rearrangement joins TRBV5-6 to TRBJ2-1; tentative D call: TRBD1 (6 bases). The CDR3 has 16 residues. Trimming removed 4 bases from V and 1 base from J, with 15 bases in between. From germline, CDR1 is SGHDT and CDR2 YYEEEE. Here the CDR3 reads CASSLQGSLSYNEQFF. In DNA, the CDR3 is TGTGCCAGCAGCCTGCAGGGGTCCCTTTCCTACAATGAGCAGTTCTTC.

The rearrangement joins TRBV15 to TRBJ1-1; no definite D call. Trimming left V 5 bases short and J 4 bases short, with 11 bases between. CDR1 LNHNV and CDR2 YYDKDF come from the germline V gene (reference sequence). The CDR3 spans 13 residues. The CDR3 reads CATSPSVSTEAFF. In nucleotides, the CDR3 is TGTGCCACCAGCCCTAGTGTGAGCACTGAAGCTTTCTTT.

This chain links TRBV6-2 or TRBV6-3 with TRBJ1-1; D gene uncertain. The CDR3 runs 15 residues. From germline, CDR1 is MNHEY and CDR2 SVGEGT. Between the trimmed V and J ends, which lost 4 bases and 1 base, there was a span of 13 bases. CDR3 DNA: TGTGCCAGCAGTTTTCGCCGGGAATCGAACACTGAAGCTTTCTTT. Protein product: CASSFRRESNTEAFF.

The CDR3: CASSNSGHNQPQHF. CDR3 in DNA: TGTGCCAGCAGTAATTCAGGTCACAATCAGCCCCAGCATTTT. This chain connects TRBV6-5 to TRBJ1-5; D remains ambiguous. Germline V gene data show CDR1 as MNHEY and CDR2 as SVGAGI. CDR3 length: 14 residues. V shed 5 bases and J shed 3 bases, with 11 bases lying between them.

J is TRBJ2-3 and V is TRBV24-1; TRBD1 agrees at 8 bases. The V and J ends lost 5 bases and 2 bases, in that order; junction bases with no gene match: 8. The CDR3 has 16 residues. Germline values: CDR1 KGHDR, CDR2 SFDVKD. The CDR3 sequence is CATSALTGADTDTQYF. The CDR3 DNA is TGTGCCACCAGTGCCCTGACAGGGGCGGACACAGATACGCAGTATTTT.

J is TRBJ2-1 and V is TRBV18; D is undetermined. The CDR3 runs to 14 residues. CDR1 and CDR2 (germline): KGHSH, LQKENI. Trimming pared 0 bases from V and 2 bases from J, leaving 5 bases between. CDR3 nucleotide sequence: TGTGCCAGCTCACCACCGCGGCCCTACAATGAGCAGTTCTTC. It encodes CASSPPRPYNEQFF.

The chain joins TRBV2 to TRBJ1-2; TRBD1 agrees at 9 bases. The germline V gene has CDR1 SNHLY and CDR2 FYNNEI. V dropped 5 bases and J dropped 8; count of bases not matched to a gene: 6. There are 13 residues in the CDR3. The CDR3 nucleotides are TGTGCCAGCAGTCTGGGACAGGGACTGGGCTACACCTTC. Translation gives CASSLGQGLGYTF. The whole variable domain, filled in from reference TRBV2 and TRBJ1-2, reads EPEVTQTPSHQVTQMGQEVILRCVPISNHLYFYWYRQILGQKVEFLVSFYNNEISEKSEIFDDQFSVERPDGSNFTLKIRSTKLEDSAMYFCASSLGQGLGYTFGSGTRLTVV.

This chain uses TRBV5-8 with TRBJ2-3; D possibly corresponds to TRBD2 (7 bases). Germline CDR1 SGHTS, CDR2 YDEGEE. V was pared by 2 bases and J by 2 bases, with 18 bases between. This CDR3 is built from 17 residues. CDR3 protein: CASSFTVGGGYTDTQYF. CDR3 in DNA: TGTGCCAGCAGCTTTACGGTGGGCGGGGGCTACACAGATACGCAGTATTTT.

V and J are TRBV9 and TRBJ2-5; a weak D match, TRBD1 (6 bases). Per germline, CDR1 SGDLS and CDR2 YYNGEE. The CDR3 runs 14 residues. The germline V and J ends were trimmed by 2 bases and 5 bases, with 13 bases remaining between them. In nucleotides, the CDR3 is TGTGCCAGCAGCGTTCAGGGGATGGGGGAGACCCAGTACTTC. Translated: CASSVQGMGETQYF.

The V and J genes are TRBV27 and TRBJ1-1, with D possibly being TRBD1 (5 bases). The CDR3 contains 15 residues. V lost 5 bases, J lost 0 bases, and 13 bases lay in between. Germline CDR1 reads MNHEY; CDR2 reads SMNVEV (reference sequence). The chain's CDR3 is CASSPLGHVNTEAFF. CDR3 nucleotide sequence: TGTGCCAGCAGTCCCCTTGGACACGTGAACACTGAAGCTTTCTTT.

The chain uses TRBV9 and TRBJ1-6; D is undetermined. Germline loops: CDR1 SGDLS, CDR2 YYNGEE. The CDR3 sequence is 14 residues long. The V end was cut by 0 bases, the J end by 4 bases, with 5 bases between. The CDR3 DNA reads as TGTGCCAGCAGCGTAGAACAGTATAATTCACCCCTCCACTTT. Translated, it gives CASSVEQYNSPLHF.

The chain links TRBV4-1 to TRBJ2-5, with D tentatively TRBD2 (5 bases). Looked up from germline, CDR1 is MGHRA and CDR2 is YSYEKL. This CDR3 is built from 15 residues. Trimming cost V 1 base and J 5 bases, with 14 bases left between them. CDR3 sequence reads: CASSQGRGSEETQYF. The CDR3 DNA sequence: TGCGCCAGCAGCCAAGGTCGGGGTTCTGAGGAGACCCAGTACTTC.

V gene TRBV4-3 combines with J gene TRBJ2-1; 11 bases match TRBD2. The V gene's germline CDR1 is LGHNA and CDR2 YSLEER. The junction had 7 bases not matched to a gene; V was cut back by 0 bases and J by 9 bases. This CDR3 contains 16 residues. CDR3 in DNA: TGCGCCAGCAGCCAAGATCGGCTAGCGGGGGGTGGTGAGCAGTTCTTC. Translated: CASSQDRLAGGGEQFF.

The DNA of the CDR3 is TGTGCCAGCAGTCCCCACTCCCTGCGGGGCTACGAGCAGTACTTC. This codes for CASSPHSLRGYEQYF. The rearrangement joins TRBV28 to TRBJ2-7, with D possibly being TRBD2 (6 bases). There are 15 residues in the CDR3. V lost 5 bases and J lost 3, with 17 bases in between. Germline V gene data show CDR1 as MDHEN and CDR2 as SYDVKM. Looking up the rest from reference TRBV28 and TRBJ2-7 gives the full variable domain: DVKVTQSSRYLVKRTGEKVFLECVQDMDHENMFWYRQDPGLGLRLIYFSYDVKMKEKGDIPEGYSVSREKKERFSLILESASTNQTSMYLCASSPHSLRGYEQYFGPGTRLTVT.